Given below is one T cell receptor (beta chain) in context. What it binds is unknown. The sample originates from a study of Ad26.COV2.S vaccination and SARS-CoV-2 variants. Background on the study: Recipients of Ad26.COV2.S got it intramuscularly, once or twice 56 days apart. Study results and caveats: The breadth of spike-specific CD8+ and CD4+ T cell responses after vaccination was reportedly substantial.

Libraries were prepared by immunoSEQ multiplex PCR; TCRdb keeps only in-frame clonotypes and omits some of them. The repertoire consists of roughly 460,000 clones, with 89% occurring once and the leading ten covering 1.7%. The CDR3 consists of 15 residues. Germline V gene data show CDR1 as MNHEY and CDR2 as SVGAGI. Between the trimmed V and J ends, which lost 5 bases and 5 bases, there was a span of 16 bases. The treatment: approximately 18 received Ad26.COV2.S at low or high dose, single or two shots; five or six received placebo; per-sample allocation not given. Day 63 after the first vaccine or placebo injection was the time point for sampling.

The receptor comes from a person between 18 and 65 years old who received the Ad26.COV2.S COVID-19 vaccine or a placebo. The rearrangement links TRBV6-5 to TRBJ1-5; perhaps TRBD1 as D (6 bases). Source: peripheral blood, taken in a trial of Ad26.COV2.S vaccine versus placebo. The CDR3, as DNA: TGTGCCAGCAGTCCATCATGGACAGCCCATCAGCCCCAGCATTTT. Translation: CASSPSWTAHQPQHF.